Shown below are 12 T cell receptor beta chains from a single sample sequenced in a study of T cells after yellow fever vaccination. TCRdb re-analysed the 5' RACE reads in MiXCR, keeping a single row per CDR3 protein. The sample shows about 30,000 distinct CDR3 sequences, 6% to 8% of them seen only once. The specimen was PBMCs, either bulk or a sorted T-cell subset (CD4+, CD8+, memory, or dextramer-sorted; not recorded which), collected on the day of the yellow fever booster vaccination. The origin of the receptors is a man between 25 and 39 years old who received the YFV17D yellow fever vaccine.

This clonotype occurred many times. The chain combines TRBV6-1 with TRBJ2-7, with 10 nucleotides matching TRBD1. Trimming at V came to 6 bases and at J to 6 bases, leaving 17 bases not matched to a gene. Germline CDR1 is MNHNS and CDR2 is SASEGT. The CDR3 is 17 amino acids. CDR3 bases: TGTGCCAGCAGCGGACAGGGGGGAGGTCGAATCCGGAGCGAGCAGTACTTC. It yields the protein CASSGQGGGRIRSEQYF.

This clonotype was seen many times. The chain combines TRBV6-5 with TRBJ2-2; 9 bases fit TRBD1. The trim removed 4 bases at V and 1 base at J, leaving 13 bases unmatched. Looked up from germline, CDR1 is MNHEY and CDR2 is SVGAGI. This CDR3 comprises 19 residues. The CDR3, as DNA: TGTGCCAGCAGTTTCCGGACAGGGGCCTTAGCGGAGAACACCGGGGAGCTGTTTTTT. Encoded protein: CASSFRTGALAENTGELFF.

This clonotype came up a few times. The J gene is TRBJ1-2, the V gene TRBV14, with 9 bases aligning to TRBD1. Looked up from germline, CDR1 is SGHDN and CDR2 is FVKESK. The CDR3 totals 12 residues. J was trimmed by 10 bases and V by 4 bases; bases with no gene match: 4. The chain's CDR3 is CASSRDRVTYTF. CDR3 in DNA: TGTGCCAGCAGCCGGGACAGGGTTACCTACACCTTC.

This clonotype was observed many times. V gene TRBV5-6 combines with J gene TRBJ2-7; TRBD2 agrees at 9 bases. The germline V gene has CDR1 SGHDT and CDR2 YYEEEE. Trimming cost V 0 bases and J 4 bases; bases outside gene matches: 2. CDR3 length: 14 residues. The CDR3 region has the DNA TGTGCCAGCAGCTTGGAGACTAGCGGATACGAGCAGTACTTC. It yields the protein CASSLETSGYEQYF.

This clonotype occurred many times. Its ends do not fully match the called genes, so a read error is possible. The rearrangement links TRBV7-7 to TRBJ2-1; no clear D. Germline values: CDR1 SSHAT, CDR2 FNYEAQ (reference sequence). The CDR3 has 15 amino acids. This CDR3 reads CASSLGSASYNEQFF. The CDR3 bases are TGTGCTAGCAGCTTAGGATCGGCTTCCTACAATGAGCAGTTCTTC. Together with reference TRBV7-7 and TRBJ2-1, the CDR3 gives the full variable domain: GAGVSQSPRYKVTKRGQDVTLRCDPISSHATLYWYQQALGQGPEFLTYFNYEAQPDKSGLPSDRFSAERPEGSISTLTIQRTEQRDSAMYRCASSLGSASYNEQFFGPGTRLTVL.

The chain joins TRBV12-3 or TRBV12-4 to TRBJ2-1, with 8 positions matching TRBD2. The V gene end was trimmed by 4 bases and the J gene end by 13 bases; junction bases not matched to a gene: 3. The CDR3 is 11 amino acids. As DNA, the CDR3 is TGTGCCAGCAGTTCGGGGGGGGAACAGTTCTTC. This codes for CASSSGGEQFF.

This clonotype has ten or more counts. The genes are TRBV25-1 and TRBJ2-7; 9 nucleotides agree with TRBD1. V shed 5 bases, J shed 7 bases, and the junction held 9 bases outside the gene matches. Germline V gene data show CDR1 as MGHDK and CDR2 as SYGVNS. The CDR3 consists of 14 residues. The CDR3 DNA reads as TGTGCCAGCAGTCCGGGACAGGGATTTCTGGAGCAGTACTTC. Protein sequence: CASSPGQGFLEQYF.

This clonotype was seen ten or more times. The V and J genes are TRBV3-1 and TRBJ2-7; D is ambiguous. Trimming removed 2 bases from V and 3 bases from J, with 5 bases in between. Per germline, CDR1 LGHDT and CDR2 YNNKEL (reference sequence). The CDR3 contains 12 residues. The CDR3 loop reads CASSQTDYEQYF. DNA of the CDR3: TGTGCCAGCAGCCAAACCGACTACGAGCAGTACTTC.

This clonotype was detected only a few times. One end of the junction is discordant with germline, which a read error may explain. V gene TRBV20-1 combines with J gene TRBJ2-7; 11 bases fit TRBD2. This CDR3 is 13 amino acids long. Germline CDR1 and CDR2: DFQATT and SNEGSKA (reference sequence). The CDR3 nucleotides read TGTTCACTAGCGGGAGTTACTACCTACGAGCAGTACTTC. As protein: CSLAGVTTYEQYF.

V and J are TRBV20-1 and TRBJ2-1, with D unresolved. The germline gives CDR1 DFQATT, CDR2 SNEGSKA (reference sequence). The CDR3 totals 11 residues. V lost 1 base, J lost 8 bases, and 6 bases lay in between. The chain's CDR3 is CSARGDDEQFF. Written as DNA, the CDR3 is TGCAGTGCTAGAGGAGACGATGAGCAGTTCTTC.

This clonotype was counted many times. The chain uses TRBV4-3 and TRBJ2-1; D ambiguous. Germline V gives CDR1 LGHNA, CDR2 YSLEER. CDR3 size: 16 residues. V was clipped by 3 bases and J by 2 bases, with 14 bases between them. CDR3 nucleotides: TGCGCCAGCAGCCACGAACTTCAAGGGCCCTACAATGAGCAGTTCTTC. It is translated as CASSHELQGPYNEQFF.

There are a few counts of this clonotype. This chain links TRBV29-1 with TRBJ1-2; possibly TRBD1 for D (5 bases). V was clipped by 5 bases and J by 10 bases, with 20 bases between them. The CDR3 runs 13 residues. CDR1 is SQVTM and CDR2 is ANQGSEA in the germline V gene. The CDR3 DNA is TGCAGCGTTCACATAGGGCTGGGGGGGAACTACACCTTC. It is translated as CSVHIGLGGNYTF.